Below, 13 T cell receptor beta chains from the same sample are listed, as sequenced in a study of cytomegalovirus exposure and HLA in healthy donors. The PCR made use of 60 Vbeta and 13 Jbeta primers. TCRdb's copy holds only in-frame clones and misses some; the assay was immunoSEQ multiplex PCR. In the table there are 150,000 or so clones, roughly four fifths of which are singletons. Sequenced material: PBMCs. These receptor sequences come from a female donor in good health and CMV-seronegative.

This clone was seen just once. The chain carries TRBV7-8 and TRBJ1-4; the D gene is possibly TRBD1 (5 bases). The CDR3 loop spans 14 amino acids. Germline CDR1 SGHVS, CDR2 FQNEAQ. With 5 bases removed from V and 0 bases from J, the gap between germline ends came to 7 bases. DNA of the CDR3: TGTGCCAGCAGCCTGACAGCAACTAATGAAAAACTGTTTTTT. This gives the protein CASSLTATNEKLFF.

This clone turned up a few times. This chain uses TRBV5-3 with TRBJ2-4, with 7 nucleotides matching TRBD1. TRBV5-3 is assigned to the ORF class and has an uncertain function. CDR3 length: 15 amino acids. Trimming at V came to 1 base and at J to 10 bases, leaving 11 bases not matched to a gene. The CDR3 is CARSLCKKGQRIQYF. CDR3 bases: TGTGCCAGAAGCTTGTGTAAAAAGGGACAGAGAATTCAGTACTTC.

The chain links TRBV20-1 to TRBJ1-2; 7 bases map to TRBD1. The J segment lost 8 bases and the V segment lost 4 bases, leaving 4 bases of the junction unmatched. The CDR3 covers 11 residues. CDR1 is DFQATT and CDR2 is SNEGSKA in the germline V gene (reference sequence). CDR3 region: CSANRDSGYTF. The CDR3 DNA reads TGCAGTGCTAACCGGGACAGCGGCTACACCTTC.

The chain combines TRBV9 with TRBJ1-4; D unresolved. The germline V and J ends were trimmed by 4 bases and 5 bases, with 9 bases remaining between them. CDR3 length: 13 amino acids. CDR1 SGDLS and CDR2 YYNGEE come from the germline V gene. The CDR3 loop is CASSRGWNEKLFF. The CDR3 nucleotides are TGTGCCAGCAGCCGAGGGTGGAATGAAAAACTGTTTTTT. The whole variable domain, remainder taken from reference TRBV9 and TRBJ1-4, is DSGVTQTPKHLITATGQRVTLRCSPRSGDLSVYWYQQSLDQGLQFLIQYYNGEERAKGNILERFSAQQFPDLHSELNLSSLELGDSALYFCASSRGWNEKLFFGSGTQLSVL.

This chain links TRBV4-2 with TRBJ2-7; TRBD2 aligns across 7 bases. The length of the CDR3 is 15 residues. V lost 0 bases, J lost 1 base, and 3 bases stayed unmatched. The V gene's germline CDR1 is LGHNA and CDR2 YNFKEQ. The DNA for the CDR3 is TGTGCCAGCAGCCAAGAGGGCGGGGGATCCTACGAGCAGTACTTC. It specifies CASSQEGGGSYEQYF.

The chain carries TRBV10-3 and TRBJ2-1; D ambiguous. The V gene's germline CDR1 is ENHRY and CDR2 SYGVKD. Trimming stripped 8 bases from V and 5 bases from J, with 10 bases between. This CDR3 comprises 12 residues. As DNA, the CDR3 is TGTGCCATCGCGACGGAGAACAATGAGCAGTTCTTC. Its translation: CAIATENNEQFF.

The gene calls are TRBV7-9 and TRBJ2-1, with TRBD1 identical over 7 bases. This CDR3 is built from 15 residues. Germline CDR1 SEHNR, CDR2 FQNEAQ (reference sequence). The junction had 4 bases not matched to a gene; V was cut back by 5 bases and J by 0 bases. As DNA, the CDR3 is TGTGCCAGCAGCCGGACAGGCGTCTCCTACAATGAGCAGTTCTTC. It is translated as CASSRTGVSYNEQFF.

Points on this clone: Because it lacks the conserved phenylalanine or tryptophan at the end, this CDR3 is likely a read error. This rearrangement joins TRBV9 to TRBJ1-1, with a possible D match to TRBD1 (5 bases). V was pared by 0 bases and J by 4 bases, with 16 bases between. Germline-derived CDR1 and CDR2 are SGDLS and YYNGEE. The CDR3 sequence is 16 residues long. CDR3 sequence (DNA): TGTGCCAGCAGCGTAGGTGGGGGGTTGGTTAGCACTGAAGCTTTCTCT. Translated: CASSVGGGLVSTEAFS.

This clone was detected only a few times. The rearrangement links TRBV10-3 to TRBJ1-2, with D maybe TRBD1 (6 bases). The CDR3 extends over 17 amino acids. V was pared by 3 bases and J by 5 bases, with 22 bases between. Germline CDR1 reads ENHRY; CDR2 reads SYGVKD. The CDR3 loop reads CAISDRGWEGGFYGYTF. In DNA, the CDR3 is TGTGCCATCAGTGACCGAGGGTGGGAGGGGGGTTTTTATGGCTACACCTTC.

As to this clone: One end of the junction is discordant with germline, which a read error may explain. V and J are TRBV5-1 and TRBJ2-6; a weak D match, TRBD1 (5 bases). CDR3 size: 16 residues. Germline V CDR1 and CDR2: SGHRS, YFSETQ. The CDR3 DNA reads TGCGCCAGCAGCCGTCGTCCAGTTTCTGGGGCCAACGGCCTGACTTTC. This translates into CASSRRPVSGANGLTF. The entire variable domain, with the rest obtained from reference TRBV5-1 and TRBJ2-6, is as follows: KAGVTQTPRYLIKTRGQQVTLSCSPISGHRSVSWYQQTPGQGLQFLFEYFSETQRNKGNFPGRFSGRQFSNSRSEMNVSTLELGDSALYLCASSRRPVSGANGLTFGAGSRLTVL.

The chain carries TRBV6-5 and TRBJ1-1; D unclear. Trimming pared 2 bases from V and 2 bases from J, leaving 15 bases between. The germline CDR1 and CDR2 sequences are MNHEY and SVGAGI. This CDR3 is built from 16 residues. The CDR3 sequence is CASSYLRGVLNTEAFF. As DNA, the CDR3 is TGTGCCAGCAGTTACCTACGGGGAGTGCTTAACACTGAAGCTTTCTTT.

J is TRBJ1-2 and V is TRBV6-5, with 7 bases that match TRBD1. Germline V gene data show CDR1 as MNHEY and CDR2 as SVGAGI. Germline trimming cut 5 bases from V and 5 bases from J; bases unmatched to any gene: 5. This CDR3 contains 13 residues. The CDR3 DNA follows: TGTGCCAGCAGTGGCAGGGGGAGGTATGGCTACACCTTC. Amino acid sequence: CASSGRGRYGYTF.

CDR3 amino acids: CASSQRTRRGETQYF. Here the CDR3 DNA reads TGTGCCAGCAGTCAGAGGACTAGGAGAGGAGAGACCCAGTACTTC. The chain combines TRBV2 with TRBJ2-5, with 7 bases lining up with TRBD2. This CDR3 contains 15 residues. V dropped 5 bases and J dropped 4; count of bases not matched to a gene: 10. Germline V CDR1 and CDR2: SNHLY, FYNNEI.